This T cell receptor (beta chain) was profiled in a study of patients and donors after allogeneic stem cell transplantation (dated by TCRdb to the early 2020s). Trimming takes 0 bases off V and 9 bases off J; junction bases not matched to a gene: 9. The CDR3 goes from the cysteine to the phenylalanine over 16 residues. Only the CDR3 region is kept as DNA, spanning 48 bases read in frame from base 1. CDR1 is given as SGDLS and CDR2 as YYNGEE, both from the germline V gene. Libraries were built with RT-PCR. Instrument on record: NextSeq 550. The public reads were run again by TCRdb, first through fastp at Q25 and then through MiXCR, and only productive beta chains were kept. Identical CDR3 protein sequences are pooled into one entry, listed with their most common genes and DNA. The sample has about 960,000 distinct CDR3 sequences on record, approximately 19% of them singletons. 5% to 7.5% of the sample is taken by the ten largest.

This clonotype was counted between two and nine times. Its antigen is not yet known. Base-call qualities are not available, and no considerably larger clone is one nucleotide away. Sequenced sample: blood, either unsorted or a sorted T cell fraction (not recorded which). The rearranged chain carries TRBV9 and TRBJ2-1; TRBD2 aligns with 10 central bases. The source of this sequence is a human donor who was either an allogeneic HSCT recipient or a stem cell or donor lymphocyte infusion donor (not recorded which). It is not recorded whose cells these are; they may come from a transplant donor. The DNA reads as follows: TGTGCCAGCAGCGTAGGAGGTACTAGCGGGGAAGGTGAGCAGTTCTTC. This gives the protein CASSVGGTSGEGEQFF.